This record covers a single T cell receptor (beta chain). The antigen remains undetermined. The sample comes from a study of T cells expressing NK-cell markers. Background on the study: The eight sequenced donors comprised seven who were HCMV-seropositive and one who was seronegative. Overall study results and limits: Researchers report these clonotypes also headed the CD3+CD56-NKG2C+ fraction in a handful of donors.

Germline CDR1 and CDR2: GTSNPN and SVGIG (reference sequence). The CDR3 length is 12 residues. Reanalyzing the 5' RACE reads, TCRdb keeps one entry per CDR3 protein, without DNA. This sample's clone table lists 150,000 to 170,000 distinct CDR3 sequences. This sequence joins TRBV30 and TRBJ1-1; TCRdb's assignment of TRBD1 cannot be checked, as there is no DNA. This clonotype was obtained from a woman aged 50 to 60 in good health. Material: blood T cells: a sorted CD56 or NKG2C T cell subset, CD4+ or CD8+ T cells, or bulk PBMC T cells (not recorded which). The CDR3 sequence is CAWESGGTEAFF. The variable domain in full, with the rest retrieved from reference TRBV30 and TRBJ1-1, is SQTIHQWPATLVQPVGSPLSLECTVEGTSNPNLYWYRQAAGRGLQLLFYSVGIGQISSEVPQNLSASRPQDRQFILSSKKLLLSDSGFYLCAWESGGTEAFFGQGTRLTVV.